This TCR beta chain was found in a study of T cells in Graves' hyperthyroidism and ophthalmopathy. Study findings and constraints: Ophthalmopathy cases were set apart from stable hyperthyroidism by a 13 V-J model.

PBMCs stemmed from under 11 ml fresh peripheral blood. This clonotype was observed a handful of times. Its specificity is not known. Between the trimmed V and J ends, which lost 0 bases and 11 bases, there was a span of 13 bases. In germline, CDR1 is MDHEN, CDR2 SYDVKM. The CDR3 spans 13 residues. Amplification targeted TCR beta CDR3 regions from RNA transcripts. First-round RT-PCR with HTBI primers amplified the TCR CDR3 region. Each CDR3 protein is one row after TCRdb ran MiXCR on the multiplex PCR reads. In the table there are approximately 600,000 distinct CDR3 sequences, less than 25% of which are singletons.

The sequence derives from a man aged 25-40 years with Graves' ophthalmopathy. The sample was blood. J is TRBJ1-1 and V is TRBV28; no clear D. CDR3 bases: TGTGCCAGCAGTTTATGGGCCGAAAGTTCGGCTTTCTTT. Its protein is CASSLWAESSAFF.